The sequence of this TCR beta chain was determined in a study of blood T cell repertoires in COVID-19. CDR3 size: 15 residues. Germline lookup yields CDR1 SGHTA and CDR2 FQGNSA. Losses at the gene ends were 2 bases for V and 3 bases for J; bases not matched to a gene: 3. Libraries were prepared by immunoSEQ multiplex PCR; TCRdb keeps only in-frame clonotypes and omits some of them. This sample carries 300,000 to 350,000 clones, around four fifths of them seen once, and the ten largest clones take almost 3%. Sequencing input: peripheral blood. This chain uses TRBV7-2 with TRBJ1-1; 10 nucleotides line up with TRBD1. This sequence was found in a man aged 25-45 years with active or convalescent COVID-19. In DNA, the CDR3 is TGTGCCAGCAGCTTAACCGGGACAGGGGACACTGAAGCTTTCTTT. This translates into CASSLTGTGDTEAFF.